The rows below give T cell receptor beta chains drawn from one sample of a study of T cell repertoires in cytomegalovirus infection. TCRdb itself ran the reads through MiXCR, one entry per CDR3 protein. The repertoire holds about 770,000 distinct CDR3 sequences, with under 35% as singletons. These receptors' antigens are unknown. The sequencing here drew on cultured CD8+ T cells from PBMCs, taken from culture after CMV antigen stimulation. The source of these receptors is a human donor in good health (CMV status not recorded). Some clones in this sample may be carry-over from other donors' samples. Each CDR3 is given with its conserved first and last residue.

cdr3_aa: CATNVGGNSYEQYF; j_call: TRBJ2-7; cdr3_length: 14; v_call: TRBV15
cdr3_aa: CATSIGQARQDTQYF; j_call: TRBJ2-3; cdr3_length: 15; v_call: TRBV15
cdr3_aa: CASSPPGTSYGYTF; j_call: TRBJ1-2; cdr3_length: 14; v_call: TRBV5-1
cdr3_aa: CASSFLAGTDTQYF; j_call: TRBJ2-3; cdr3_length: 14; v_call: TRBV28
cdr3_aa: CASSARDRTNEKLFF; j_call: TRBJ1-4; cdr3_length: 15; v_call: TRBV4-1
cdr3_aa: CATSDLERRMNTEAFF; j_call: TRBJ1-1; cdr3_length: 16; v_call: TRBV24-1
cdr3_aa: CASSLAGTGPEKLFF; j_call: TRBJ1-4; cdr3_length: 15; v_call: TRBV7-8
cdr3_aa: CASSLIETRTEAFF; j_call: TRBJ1-1; cdr3_length: 14; v_call: TRBV9
cdr3_aa: CASSLVKGRTEAFF; j_call: TRBJ1-1; cdr3_length: 14; v_call: TRBV7-8
cdr3_aa: CASSLPPGPTDTQYF; j_call: TRBJ2-3; cdr3_length: 15; v_call: TRBV7-8
cdr3_aa: CASSYVTGGSNEQFF; j_call: TRBJ2-1; cdr3_length: 15; v_call: TRBV6-5
cdr3_aa: CASIPPGFPYNEQFF; j_call: TRBJ2-1; cdr3_length: 15; v_call: TRBV6-1
cdr3_aa: CASKLGGAISEAFF; j_call: TRBJ1-1; cdr3_length: 14; v_call: TRBV27
cdr3_aa: CASSPKPGPGEQYF; j_call: TRBJ2-7; cdr3_length: 14; v_call: TRBV7-2
cdr3_aa: CASSGPDRGLYEQYF; j_call: TRBJ2-7; cdr3_length: 15; v_call: TRBV7-9
cdr3_aa: CAIRIRRALQPELYGYTF; j_call: TRBJ1-2; cdr3_length: 18; v_call: TRBV10-3
cdr3_aa: CSAPQGLRTGELFF; j_call: TRBJ2-2; cdr3_length: 14; v_call: TRBV20-1
cdr3_aa: CASSFQGTSTDTQYF; j_call: TRBJ2-3; cdr3_length: 15; v_call: TRBV27
cdr3_aa: CASSPPNGGGETQYF; j_call: TRBJ2-5; cdr3_length: 15; v_call: TRBV12-3/TRBV12-4
cdr3_aa: CASSKSEVLAGYNEQFF; j_call: TRBJ2-1; cdr3_length: 17; v_call: TRBV14
cdr3_aa: CASRSGRELSKAGNTIYF; j_call: TRBJ1-3; cdr3_length: 18; v_call: TRBV12-3/TRBV12-4
cdr3_aa: CASSSGIREKLFF; j_call: TRBJ1-4; cdr3_length: 13; v_call: TRBV7-9
cdr3_aa: CACGPGNYGYTF; j_call: TRBJ1-2; cdr3_length: 12; v_call: TRBV6-8
cdr3_aa: CASGFQLEDRDSGYTF; j_call: TRBJ1-2; cdr3_length: 16; v_call: TRBV12-5
cdr3_aa: CASLRTGYNEQFF; j_call: TRBJ2-1; cdr3_length: 13; v_call: TRBV15
cdr3_aa: CASAGVQGTNTEAFF; j_call: TRBJ1-1; cdr3_length: 15; v_call: TRBV6-1
cdr3_aa: CASSEAFRDTDTQYF; j_call: TRBJ2-3; cdr3_length: 15; v_call: TRBV6-1
cdr3_aa: CASKALVAVQPNTEAFF; j_call: TRBJ1-1; cdr3_length: 17; v_call: TRBV19
cdr3_aa: CASSQSRGVAKNIQYF; j_call: TRBJ2-4; cdr3_length: 16; v_call: TRBV14
cdr3_aa: CAISEPQGYEQYF; j_call: TRBJ2-7; cdr3_length: 13; v_call: TRBV10-3
cdr3_aa: CASSADPGTEAFF; j_call: TRBJ1-1; cdr3_length: 13; v_call: TRBV19
cdr3_aa: CASSYPYGGGNNEQFF; j_call: TRBJ2-1; cdr3_length: 16; v_call: TRBV6-5
cdr3_aa: CASSLNLEQYF; j_call: TRBJ2-7; cdr3_length: 11; v_call: TRBV12-3/TRBV12-4
cdr3_aa: CSAWGLVADTQYF; j_call: TRBJ2-3; cdr3_length: 13; v_call: TRBV20-1
cdr3_aa: CSARDWGGDMNTEAFF; j_call: TRBJ1-1; cdr3_length: 16; v_call: TRBV20-1
cdr3_aa: CASSLNRRYGYTF; j_call: TRBJ1-2; cdr3_length: 13; v_call: TRBV27
cdr3_aa: CASSESGRGDYNEQFF; j_call: TRBJ2-1; cdr3_length: 16; v_call: TRBV10-1
cdr3_aa: CASRMGSYNEQFF; j_call: TRBJ2-1; cdr3_length: 13; v_call: TRBV12-3/TRBV12-4
cdr3_aa: CASTPTGGNEQFF; j_call: TRBJ2-1; cdr3_length: 13; v_call: TRBV12-3/TRBV12-4
cdr3_aa: CASSRGRGVDGYTF; j_call: TRBJ1-2; cdr3_length: 14; v_call: TRBV7-9
cdr3_aa: CASSLVQAGANRDTQYF; j_call: TRBJ2-3; cdr3_length: 17; v_call: TRBV7-6
cdr3_aa: CASSVAGTVNQPQHF; j_call: TRBJ1-5; cdr3_length: 15; v_call: TRBV28
cdr3_aa: CASSLDRGTDTQYF; j_call: TRBJ2-3; cdr3_length: 14; v_call: TRBV7-6
cdr3_aa: CASSLEPGANVLTF; j_call: TRBJ2-6; cdr3_length: 14; v_call: TRBV7-8
cdr3_aa: CASSGNITYEQYF; j_call: TRBJ2-7; cdr3_length: 13; v_call: TRBV2
cdr3_aa: CASTSGRFMNTEAFF; j_call: TRBJ1-1; cdr3_length: 15; v_call: TRBV11-2
cdr3_aa: CASSQDGTVNEQYF; j_call: TRBJ2-7; cdr3_length: 14; v_call: TRBV4-1
cdr3_aa: CASSLGGLAGGTGELFF; j_call: TRBJ2-2; cdr3_length: 17; v_call: TRBV7-2
cdr3_aa: CASSLSWQGALKAFF; j_call: TRBJ1-1; cdr3_length: 15; v_call: TRBV7-2
cdr3_aa: CATSGPGTSGGYEQFF; j_call: TRBJ2-1; cdr3_length: 16; v_call: TRBV24-1
cdr3_aa: CASSLFGTFPYEQYF; j_call: TRBJ2-7; cdr3_length: 15; v_call: TRBV27
cdr3_aa: CASGKNIQYF; j_call: TRBJ2-4; cdr3_length: 10; v_call: TRBV2
cdr3_aa: CASSTLRRGYNEQFF; j_call: TRBJ2-1; cdr3_length: 15; v_call: TRBV3-1
cdr3_aa: CASSYAGGSGEKLFF; j_call: TRBJ1-4; cdr3_length: 15; v_call: TRBV7-9
cdr3_aa: CASSSQGVRAGWHGYTF; j_call: TRBJ1-2; cdr3_length: 17; v_call: TRBV13
cdr3_aa: CASSEADRPRYGYTF; j_call: TRBJ1-2; cdr3_length: 15; v_call: TRBV2
cdr3_aa: CASGLRYEQYF; j_call: TRBJ2-7; cdr3_length: 11; v_call: TRBV27
cdr3_aa: CASTSQAGGRSNEQFF; j_call: TRBJ2-1; cdr3_length: 16; v_call: TRBV3-1
cdr3_aa: CASSFGQGTDTQYF; j_call: TRBJ2-3; cdr3_length: 14; v_call: TRBV12-3/TRBV12-4
cdr3_aa: CASSRLAGSTDTQYF; j_call: TRBJ2-3; cdr3_length: 15; v_call: TRBV7-6